These 28 T cell receptor beta chains share one sample of origin, sequenced in a study of T cell changes during pregnancy in multiple sclerosis. TCRdb's table, derived via immunoSEQ multiplex PCR, lists solely in-frame clones and lacks some. The profile shows about 100,000 clones, approximately 94% of them singletons. The sample here was peripheral blood, taken before pregnancy. These receptors came from a female donor with multiple sclerosis, enrolled in a pregnancy study.

This rearrangement joins TRBV7-2 to TRBJ2-7; possibly TRBD2 for D (6 bases). CDR1 is SGHTA and CDR2 is FQGNSA in the germline V gene. Trimming removed 0 bases at V and 0 bases at J, with 12 bases between. The CDR3 sequence is 16 residues long. The CDR3 DNA follows: TGTGCCAGCAGCTTAGCGAGGCGGGACCCCTCCTACGAGCAGTACTTC. As protein: CASSLARRDPSYEQYF.

This chain connects TRBV19 to TRBJ1-2, with no clear D. V lost 6 bases to trimming and J lost 4 bases, with 15 bases between them. This CDR3 comprises 14 residues. Germline CDR1 reads LNHDA; CDR2 reads SQIVND (reference sequence). This chain's CDR3 is CASSTDIQLYGYTF. For the CDR3, the DNA is TGTGCCAGTAGCACAGACATACAACTCTATGGCTACACCTTC. Full variable domain (remainder filled in from reference TRBV19 and TRBJ1-2): DGGITQSPKYLFRKEGQNVTLSCEQNLNHDAMYWYRQDPGQGLRLIYYSQIVNDFQKGDIAEGYSVSREKKESFPLTVTSAQKNPTAFYLCASSTDIQLYGYTFGSGTRLTVV.

V usage is TRBV19 and J usage is TRBJ2-1; TRBD1 is a possible D gene (6 bases). CDR1 LNHDA and CDR2 SQIVND come from the germline V gene (reference sequence). The CDR3 extends over 16 amino acids. V was shortened by 3 bases and J by 5 bases, with 17 bases between the two germline ends. The CDR3, as DNA: TGTGCCAGTAGTATGGGGGCCAGTAAGTTGGACAATGAGCAGTTCTTC. Residues: CASSMGASKLDNEQFF.

With respect to this clone: The identical CDR3 is also encoded by other nucleotide sequences in the sample. The J gene is TRBJ2-1, the V gene TRBV6-5, with TRBD1 identical over 8 bases. Germline assignment: CDR1 MNHEY and CDR2 SVGAGI. The CDR3 has 15 residues. The V gene end was trimmed by 2 bases and the J gene end by 0 bases; junction bases not matched to a gene: 0. CDR3 amino acids: CASSYTGGSYNEQFF. The CDR3 DNA is TGTGCCAGCAGTTACACAGGGGGCTCCTACAATGAGCAGTTCTTC.

J is TRBJ1-1 and V is TRBV4-3; possible D gene TRBD1, 5 bases. V lost 0 bases to trimming and J lost 1 base, with 12 bases between them. This CDR3 comprises 16 residues. Germline loops: CDR1 LGHNA, CDR2 YSLEER. The CDR3 nucleotides are TGCGCCAGCAGCCAAGATGACTTAGGGGAGAACACTGAAGCTTTCTTT. It specifies CASSQDDLGENTEAFF.

This clone was counted once. The rearrangement uses TRBV30 and TRBJ2-7; D possibly corresponds to TRBD2 (5 bases). The CDR3 consists of 13 residues. Looked up from germline, CDR1 is GTSNPN and CDR2 is SVGIG (reference sequence). The CDR3 here is CDSWSTRGYEQYF. CDR3 DNA sequence: TGTGACTCATGGAGCACCCGGGGCTACGAGCAGTACTTC.

This rearrangement joins TRBV25-1 to TRBJ2-3; D is uncertain. V lost 3 bases and J 4 bases, leaving 8 bases between the germline ends. The CDR3 spans 13 residues. Germline V gene data show CDR1 as MGHDK and CDR2 as SYGVNS. CDR3 sequence: CASSDHRADTQYF. The CDR3 nucleotides read TGTGCCAGCAGTGACCACAGAGCAGATACGCAGTATTTT.

Here the CDR3 DNA reads TGTGCCAGCAGTTCCTTACAGGGGATCTATGGGACTAGCGGGAGGGAACCCTCCTACGAGCAGTACTTC. Amino acids: CASSSLQGIYGTSGREPSYEQYF. This chain uses TRBV27 with TRBJ2-7, with TRBD2 matching over 16 bases. The CDR3 is 23 amino acids. V trimming: 4 bases; J trimming: 0 bases; junction bases outside the gene matches: 21. Germline V CDR1 and CDR2: MNHEY, SMNVEV (reference sequence).

J is TRBJ2-7 and V is TRBV5-4; the D gene is possibly TRBD1 (5 bases). Trimming removed 2 bases at V and 4 bases at J, with 16 bases between. CDR1 SGHNT and CDR2 YYREEE come from the germline V gene (reference sequence). This CDR3 region has 15 residues. The CDR3 region is CASSLGKGASYEQYF. CDR3 in DNA: TGTGCCAGCAGCTTAGGAAAAGGGGCATCATACGAGCAGTACTTC. Together with reference TRBV5-4 and TRBJ2-7, the CDR3 gives the full variable domain: ETGVTQSPTHLIKTRGQQVTLRCSSQSGHNTVSWYQQALGQGPQFIFQYYREEENGRGNFPPRFSGLQFPNYSSELNVNALELDDSALYLCASSLGKGASYEQYFGPGTRLTVT.

DNA of the CDR3: TGTGCCAGCAGCTTATCCACAGGGCCTTATAGCAATCAGCCCCAGCATTTT. It is translated as CASSLSTGPYSNQPQHF. V usage is TRBV7-6 and J usage is TRBJ1-5; D might be TRBD1 (6 bases). Germline CDR1 is SGHVS and CDR2 is FNYEAQ. Trimming shortened V by 2 bases and J by 0 bases, and 14 bases separated the two germline ends. This CDR3 contains 17 residues.

CDR3 sequence: CASSPGLAETNEQFF. CDR3 bases: TGCGCCAGCAGCCCAGGACTAGCGGAGACCAATGAGCAGTTCTTC. This chain links TRBV5-1 with TRBJ2-1, with 10 bases matching TRBD2. The V gene's germline CDR1 is SGHRS and CDR2 YFSETQ. V lost 4 bases, J lost 6 bases, and 7 bases stayed unmatched. The CDR3 loop spans 15 amino acids.

This CDR3 is CASSLSRGQETQYF. The CDR3 DNA sequence: TGTGCCAGCAGTTTATCTCGGGGGCAAGAGACCCAGTACTTC. This rearrangement joins TRBV27 to TRBJ2-5, with TRBD2 as a possible D gene (6 bases). Per the germline V gene, CDR1 is MNHEY and CDR2 is SMNVEV (reference sequence). The V end was cut by 0 bases, the J end by 2 bases, with 7 bases between. This CDR3 is built from 14 residues.

The rearrangement links TRBV5-6 to TRBJ2-5, with 9 bases aligning to TRBD2. Unmatched junction bases numbered 2, after V lost 2 bases and J lost 3 bases. CDR1 and CDR2 (germline): SGHDT, YYEEEE. This CDR3 has 14 amino acids. DNA for the CDR3: TGTGCCAGCAGCTTCCGGACTAGCGAAGAGACCCAGTACTTC. This codes for CASSFRTSEETQYF.

V is TRBV4-1 and J is TRBJ1-1; the D gene is possibly TRBD1 (6 bases). This CDR3 comprises 12 residues. Trimming pared 2 bases from V and 8 bases from J, leaving 9 bases between. CDR1 is MGHRA, CDR2 YSYEKL, per germline. The CDR3 DNA sequence: TGCGCCAGCAGCCAACCCGACAGGGAAGCTTTCTTT. This sequence encodes CASSQPDREAFF.

This rearrangement joins TRBV18 to TRBJ2-3, with D perhaps TRBD2 (5 bases). The ends were cut back, 4 bases at V and 3 bases at J, with 14 bases in the middle. Germline V gene data show CDR1 as KGHSH and CDR2 as LQKENI. This CDR3 comprises 15 residues. The CDR3 DNA reads as TGTGCCAGCTCACTCCTGGGAGATCGGACAGATACGCAGTATTTT. Translation: CASSLLGDRTDTQYF.

V usage is TRBV25-1 and J usage is TRBJ2-2; 7 bases are shared with TRBD1. Germline loops: CDR1 MGHDK, CDR2 SYGVNS. V dropped 8 bases and J dropped 7; count of bases not matched to a gene: 7. The CDR3 length is 13 residues. CDR3 nucleotide sequence: TGTGCCAGCCAGACAGGGCTGGGCGGGGAGCTGTTTTTT. Its protein is CASQTGLGGELFF.

V usage is TRBV7-9 and J usage is TRBJ2-1; possibly TRBD1 for D (5 bases). Between the trimmed V and J ends, which lost 8 bases and 7 bases, there was a span of 12 bases. The germline V gene encodes CDR1 SEHNR and CDR2 FQNEAQ (reference sequence). This CDR3 has 12 residues. CDR3 protein: CASGAIPNEQFF. CDR3 bases: TGTGCCAGCGGGGCAATCCCTAATGAGCAGTTCTTC.

V is TRBV7-9 and J is TRBJ2-1, with TRBD2 matching over 7 bases. This CDR3 is built from 17 residues. The V segment lost 11 bases and the J segment 4 bases; nucleotides outside the gene matches: 20. Per the germline V gene, CDR1 is SEHNR and CDR2 is FQNEAQ (reference sequence). This chain's CDR3 is CASPLDPSGRGYNEQFF. In nucleotides, the CDR3 is TGTGCCTCCCCTTTAGACCCTAGCGGCCGGGGTTACAATGAGCAGTTCTTC. The variable domain in full, completed from reference TRBV7-9 and TRBJ2-1, reads DTGVSQNPRHKITKRGQNVTFRCDPISEHNRLYWYRQTLGQGPEFLTYFQNEAQLEKSRLLSDRFSAERPKGSFSTLEIQRTEQGDSAMYLCASPLDPSGRGYNEQFFGPGTRLTVL.

The chain joins TRBV6-5 to TRBJ1-2, with a weak D call TRBD1 (6 bases). There are 15 residues in the CDR3. The V gene's germline CDR1 is MNHEY and CDR2 SVGAGI. Trimming removed 0 bases at V and 3 bases at J, with 11 bases between. Written as DNA, the CDR3 is TGTGCCAGCAGTTACTCGAGGGACACGCACTATGGCTACACCTTC. It yields the protein CASSYSRDTHYGYTF.

This clone was detected once. V is TRBV28 and J is TRBJ2-7, with D possibly being TRBD2 (5 bases). V gave up 6 bases and J gave up 6 bases, with 12 bases separating them. Germline V gene data show CDR1 as MDHEN and CDR2 as SYDVKM. The CDR3 consists of 12 residues. CDR3 DNA sequence: TGTGCCAGCAGGAGACACGGAGGCGAGCAGTACTTC. This translates into CASRRHGGEQYF. Full variable domain (outside the CDR3, taken from reference TRBV28 and TRBJ2-7): DVKVTQSSRYLVKRTGEKVFLECVQDMDHENMFWYRQDPGLGLRLIYFSYDVKMKEKGDIPEGYSVSREKKERFSLILESASTNQTSMYLCASRRHGGEQYFGPGTRLTVT.

This chain joins TRBV5-6 and TRBJ1-5, with D possibly being TRBD1 (6 bases). This CDR3 is built from 15 residues. V dropped 1 base and J dropped 4 bases, with 12 bases sitting between them. Germline V CDR1 and CDR2: SGHDT, YYEEEE. The CDR3 nucleotides are TGTGCCAGCAGCTTGAACAGGGTGCGGAATCAGCCCCAGCATTTT. Protein: CASSLNRVRNQPQHF.

V and J are TRBV9 and TRBJ1-1; tentative D call: TRBD1 (6 bases). Germline loops: CDR1 SGDLS, CDR2 YYNGEE. Trimming took off 4 bases at V and 5 bases at J, with 15 bases between the two ends. There are 14 residues in the CDR3. CDR3 DNA: TGTGCCAGCAGCCCACAGGGTCCCGGGACTGAAGCTTTCTTT. It is translated as CASSPQGPGTEAFF.

This rearrangement joins TRBV19 to TRBJ2-2; D gene ambiguous. This CDR3 has 10 residues. Germline loops: CDR1 LNHDA, CDR2 SQIVND (reference sequence). V was clipped by 5 bases and J by 8 bases, with 3 bases between them. In nucleotides, the CDR3 is TGTGCCAGTAGTTCGGGGGAGCTGTTTTTT. Translated, it gives CASSSGELFF.

In its sample, this clone was seen once. The V gene is TRBV28, the J gene TRBJ1-2; 8 bases are shared with TRBD1. In germline, CDR1 is MDHEN, CDR2 SYDVKM. J was trimmed by 10 bases and V by 3 bases; bases with no gene match: 10. CDR3 size: 14 residues. As DNA, the CDR3 is TGTGCCAGCAGTTTTCAGGGGGCAAGGGGTGTCTACACCTTC. The encoded protein is CASSFQGARGVYTF.

V gene TRBV19 combines with J gene TRBJ1-1; TRBD1 might be the D (5 bases). CDR1 and CDR2 from the germline V gene are LNHDA and SQIVND (reference sequence). V was cut by 7 bases and J by 1 base, with 16 bases left in between. The CDR3 has 15 amino acids. The CDR3 protein is CASIYRGQSNTEAFF. The CDR3 nucleotides read TGTGCCAGTATCTATAGAGGACAATCGAACACTGAAGCTTTCTTT.

This clone was counted a few times. This chain joins TRBV28 and TRBJ2-5, with D possibly being TRBD2 (6 bases). Germline CDR1 is MDHEN and CDR2 is SYDVKM. Trimming pared 3 bases from V and 2 bases from J, leaving 13 bases between. The CDR3 is 15 residues long. The CDR3, as DNA: TGTGCCAGCAGTTTGACTAGTGGGGGGCAAGAGACCCAGTACTTC. Its protein product is CASSLTSGGQETQYF.

The chain carries TRBV7-9 and TRBJ2-3; D is possibly TRBD2 (5 bases). The length of the CDR3 is 16 residues. Germline V gives CDR1 SEHNR, CDR2 FQNEAQ (reference sequence). Trimming stripped 5 bases from V and 2 bases from J, with 17 bases between. The CDR3 DNA reads TGTGCCAGCAGCCCCGAGGGCATTACTGTCACAGATACGCAGTATTTT. Translation gives CASSPEGITVTDTQYF.

J is TRBJ1-4 and V is TRBV5-6, with 8 bases aligning to TRBD1. Germline V gives CDR1 SGHDT, CDR2 YYEEEE. CDR3 size: 13 residues. Trimming took 4 bases from V and 8 from J; bases not matched to a gene: 4. The DNA of the CDR3 is TGTGCCAGCAGCCCGGACAGGGACGAAAAACTGTTTTTT. Protein: CASSPDRDEKLFF.